Here is one T cell receptor beta chain with its context. PCR was performed using 60 Vbeta and 13 Jbeta primers. Sequencing used immunoSEQ multiplex PCR; TCRdb keeps in-frame clones, though not all of them. The table lists approximately 270,000 clones, 80% of them singletons. This entry is derived from a study of cytomegalovirus exposure and HLA in healthy donors. Whole-study context: In an early release, HLA-typed donors contributed tens of millions of unique TCR sequences.

The CDR3 runs 16 residues. Trimming took 7 bases from V and 0 from J, leaving 16 bases between them. Germline CDR1 reads LNHDA; CDR2 reads SQIVND (reference sequence). Input material: PBMCs. V gene TRBV19 combines with J gene TRBJ1-5; no definite D call. This clonotype originated in a girl aged 2 to 10 in good health and CMV-seronegative. CDR3 bases: TGTGCCAGTACCCTGACACGTACCTATAGCAATCAGCCCCAGCATTTT. Amino acid sequence: CASTLTRTYSNQPQHF.